This is a list of T cell receptor beta chains from one sample in a study of OX40 agonist ivuxolimab in advanced cancers. Using immunoSEQ multiplex PCR, the repertoire was profiled, and TCRdb retains in-frame clones only, with some absent. The sample contains nearly 70,000 clones, more than 80% of which appear only once. This sample comprised CD4+ or CD8+ T cells sorted from blood, obtained in a trial of the OX40 agonist ivuxolimab. The origin of the receptors is an adult with an advanced solid tumor such as melanoma, head and neck, liver or kidney cancer. CDR3s include the opening cysteine and the closing phenylalanine or tryptophan. A D gene is named only where the DNA matches it firmly. Clone size, where shown, is once, few, many, or a class for clones that have expanded.

d_gene: -; abundance: -; j_gene: TRBJ2-2; v_gene: TRBV7-8; CDR3aa: CASSLLGLTNTGELFF; CDR3nt: TGTGCCAGCAGCTTATTGGGTCTAACCAACACCGGGGAGCTGTTTTTT
d_gene: TRBD1; abundance: -; j_gene: TRBJ2-7; v_gene: TRBV28; CDR3aa: CASTLTGGSYEQYF; CDR3nt: TGTGCCAGCACCTTAACAGGGGGCTCCTACGAGCAGTACTTC
d_gene: TRBD2; abundance: -; j_gene: TRBJ2-1; v_gene: TRBV9; CDR3aa: CASSVVGGNYNEQFF; CDR3nt: TGTGCCAGCAGCGTAGTGGGGGGGAATTACAATGAGCAGTTCTTC
d_gene: -; abundance: -; j_gene: TRBJ2-2; v_gene: TRBV7-8; CDR3aa: CASSPILVAGKAGELFF; CDR3nt: TGTGCCAGCAGCCCGATTTTGGTTGCGGGGAAGGCCGGGGAGCTGTTTTTT
d_gene: TRBD2; abundance: -; j_gene: TRBJ2-3; v_gene: TRBV5-4; CDR3aa: CASSLRLAGGTDTQYF; CDR3nt: TGTGCCAGCAGCTTGAGGCTAGCGGGAGGCACAGATACGCAGTATTTT
d_gene: TRBD1; abundance: -; j_gene: TRBJ2-2; v_gene: TRBV7-2; CDR3aa: CASSSPQTGGKTGELFF; CDR3nt: TGTGCCAGCAGCTCCCCCCAGACAGGGGGCAAAACCGGGGAGCTGTTTTTT
d_gene: -; abundance: -; j_gene: TRBJ2-1; v_gene: TRBV29-1; CDR3aa: CSVEGGETYNEQFF; CDR3nt: TGCAGCGTTGAAGGTGGGGAAACCTACAATGAGCAGTTCTTC
d_gene: -; abundance: -; j_gene: TRBJ2-7; v_gene: TRBV5-8; CDR3aa: CASSPRGLKVEQYF; CDR3nt: TGTGCCAGCAGCCCCCGAGGTCTGAAGGTGGAGCAGTACTTC
d_gene: -; abundance: -; j_gene: TRBJ1-6; v_gene: TRBV2; CDR3aa: CASRRIVSNSPLHF; CDR3nt: TGTGCCAGCAGGCGAATTGTCAGTAATTCACCCCTCCACTTT
d_gene: -; abundance: once; j_gene: TRBJ1-1; v_gene: TRBV20-1; CDR3aa: CSVTPREAFF; CDR3nt: TGCAGTGTAACGCCGAGGGAAGCTTTCTTT
d_gene: -; abundance: -; j_gene: TRBJ2-5; v_gene: TRBV27; CDR3aa: CASSLRRGSGETQYF; CDR3nt: TGTGCCAGCTCCCTCAGAAGGGGGAGCGGGGAGACCCAGTACTTC
d_gene: -; abundance: -; j_gene: TRBJ1-2; v_gene: TRBV9; CDR3aa: CASRREAPYGYTF; CDR3nt: TGTGCCAGCCGCAGGGAGGCCCCATATGGCTACACCTTC
d_gene: -; abundance: -; j_gene: TRBJ2-2; v_gene: TRBV7-3; CDR3aa: CASSLTSVTGELFF; CDR3nt: TGTGCCAGCAGCTTAACGTCAGTTACCGGGGAGCTGTTTTTT
d_gene: -; abundance: -; j_gene: TRBJ2-5; v_gene: TRBV7-2; CDR3aa: CASSLGGGASQETQYF; CDR3nt: TGTGCCAGCAGCTTAGGAGGGGGGGCGAGCCAAGAGACCCAGTACTTC
d_gene: -; abundance: -; j_gene: TRBJ2-7; v_gene: TRBV7-2; CDR3aa: CASSSTRIYEQYF; CDR3nt: TGTGCCAGCAGCTCTACCAGGATTTACGAGCAGTACTTC
d_gene: -; abundance: -; j_gene: TRBJ2-1; v_gene: TRBV12-5; CDR3aa: CASGFVSPLTLWGSYNEQFF; CDR3nt: TGTGCTAGTGGTTTCGTTTCCCCCTTGACGCTGTGGGGTTCCTACAATGAGCAGTTCTTC
d_gene: TRBD1; abundance: -; j_gene: TRBJ1-2; v_gene: TRBV7-2; CDR3aa: CASSVKQGALGGYTF; CDR3nt: TGTGCCAGCAGCGTAAAACAGGGGGCGCTGGGAGGCTACACCTTC
d_gene: TRBD1; abundance: few; j_gene: TRBJ2-7; v_gene: TRBV10-3; CDR3aa: CAIRGTGLYEQYF; CDR3nt: TGTGCCATCAGGGGGACAGGGCTCTACGAGCAGTACTTC
d_gene: -; abundance: -; j_gene: TRBJ1-5; v_gene: TRBV2; CDR3aa: CASSPQAYSNQPQHF; CDR3nt: TGTGCCAGCAGTCCCCAGGCTTATAGCAATCAGCCCCAGCATTTT
d_gene: -; abundance: few; j_gene: TRBJ2-1; v_gene: TRBV18; CDR3aa: CASSPDWGSAYNEQFF; CDR3nt: TGTGCCAGCTCCCCCGATTGGGGTTCGGCCTACAATGAGCAGTTCTTC
d_gene: TRBD2; abundance: -; j_gene: TRBJ2-4; v_gene: TRBV29-1; CDR3aa: CSVAGRPLDIQYF; CDR3nt: TGCAGCGTGGCCGGGAGGCCCTTAGACATTCAGTACTTC
d_gene: -; abundance: -; j_gene: TRBJ1-3; v_gene: TRBV15; CDR3aa: CATSRDRNSGNTIYF; CDR3nt: TGTGCCACCAGCAGAGATCGAAACTCTGGAAACACCATATATTTT
d_gene: -; abundance: -; j_gene: TRBJ2-2; v_gene: TRBV12-5; CDR3aa: CASGSTGFLSNTGELFF; CDR3nt: TGTGCTAGTGGTTCCACGGGGTTTTTATCAAACACCGGGGAGCTGTTTTTT
d_gene: -; abundance: -; j_gene: TRBJ2-4; v_gene: TRBV7-2; CDR3aa: CASSPMEGASIQYF; CDR3nt: TGTGCCAGCAGCCCCATGGAGGGGGCGAGCATTCAGTACTTC
d_gene: TRBD1; abundance: once; j_gene: TRBJ2-7; v_gene: TRBV28; CDR3aa: CASSSSGGVSYEQYF; CDR3nt: TGTGCCAGCAGTTCATCAGGGGGCGTATCCTACGAGCAGTACTTC
d_gene: TRBD1; abundance: -; j_gene: TRBJ1-6; v_gene: TRBV15; CDR3aa: CATSSSPGQGSPLHF; CDR3nt: TGTGCCACCAGCAGTTCACCGGGACAGGGTTCACCCCTCCACTTT
d_gene: TRBD1; abundance: -; j_gene: TRBJ1-2; v_gene: TRBV6-1; CDR3aa: CASSLLDRGHGYTF; CDR3nt: TGTGCCAGCAGTCTTCTGGACAGGGGGCATGGCTACACCTTC
d_gene: TRBD2; abundance: -; j_gene: TRBJ2-3; v_gene: TRBV6-5; CDR3aa: CASIPGGADTQYF; CDR3nt: TGTGCCAGCATCCCGGGAGGCGCAGATACGCAGTATTTT
d_gene: -; abundance: -; j_gene: TRBJ1-2; v_gene: TRBV6-6; CDR3aa: CASQDSLYGYTF; CDR3nt: TGTGCCAGCCAGGATAGTCTCTATGGCTACACCTTC
d_gene: TRBD1; abundance: -; j_gene: TRBJ1-4; v_gene: TRBV9; CDR3aa: CASSVANRGASNEKLFF; CDR3nt: TGTGCCAGCAGCGTAGCGAACAGGGGCGCCTCTAATGAAAAACTGTTTTTT
d_gene: -; abundance: -; j_gene: TRBJ1-1; v_gene: TRBV7-2; CDR3aa: CASSLFNPADTEAFF; CDR3nt: TGTGCCAGCAGCTTGTTTAACCCTGCGGACACTGAAGCTTTCTTT
d_gene: -; abundance: -; j_gene: TRBJ2-7; v_gene: TRBV5-1; CDR3aa: CASSLSPLDPYEQYF; CDR3nt: TGCGCCAGCAGCCTGTCCCCCTTGGACCCCTACGAGCAGTACTTC
d_gene: TRBD1; abundance: -; j_gene: TRBJ2-3; v_gene: TRBV19; CDR3aa: CASSPDTTGLGTDTQYF; CDR3nt: TGTGCCAGTAGCCCCGACACGACAGGGTTGGGCACAGATACGCAGTATTTT
d_gene: -; abundance: -; j_gene: TRBJ2-6; v_gene: TRBV10-3; CDR3aa: CATLDQTGANVLTF; CDR3nt: TGTGCCACCCTTGATCAAACTGGGGCCAACGTCCTGACTTTC
d_gene: TRBD2; abundance: once; j_gene: TRBJ2-7; v_gene: TRBV18; CDR3aa: CASSPGLAVLVDEQYF; CDR3nt: TGTGCCAGCTCCCCGGGACTAGCGGTCCTGGTCGACGAGCAGTACTTC
d_gene: -; abundance: few; j_gene: TRBJ1-6; v_gene: TRBV18; CDR3aa: CASSPHRDSPLHF; CDR3nt: TGTGCCAGCTCTCCCCACAGGGACTCACCCCTCCACTTT
d_gene: -; abundance: -; j_gene: TRBJ2-7; v_gene: TRBV5-1; CDR3aa: CASSGGLSQYEQHF; CDR3nt: TGCGCCAGCAGCGGAGGACTGAGCCAATACGAGCAGCACTTC
d_gene: -; abundance: -; j_gene: TRBJ2-1; v_gene: TRBV7-3; CDR3aa: CASSAQHGGIGYEQFF; CDR3nt: TGTGCCAGCAGCGCCCAGCATGGAGGGATCGGGTATGAGCAGTTCTTC
d_gene: TRBD2; abundance: -; j_gene: TRBJ2-3; v_gene: TRBV5-1; CDR3aa: CASSLGGGLTDTQYF; CDR3nt: TGCGCCAGCAGCTTGGGCGGGGGTCTCACAGATACGCAGTATTTT
d_gene: -; abundance: -; j_gene: TRBJ2-3; v_gene: TRBV4-3; CDR3aa: CASGSQGSDTQYF; CDR3nt: TGCGCCAGCGGATCGCAGGGGTCAGATACGCAGTATTTT
d_gene: -; abundance: -; j_gene: TRBJ1-1; v_gene: TRBV11-2; CDR3aa: CASSLDTEAFF; CDR3nt: TGTGCCAGCAGCTTAGACACTGAAGCTTTCTTT
d_gene: TRBD1; abundance: -; j_gene: TRBJ1-1; v_gene: TRBV2; CDR3aa: CASRLDRDTEAFF; CDR3nt: TGTGCCAGCAGACTCGACAGGGACACTGAAGCTTTCTTT
d_gene: TRBD1; abundance: -; j_gene: TRBJ2-2; v_gene: TRBV25-1; CDR3aa: CASGRTGDAGELFF; CDR3nt: TGTGCCAGCGGGAGGACAGGGGACGCCGGGGAGCTGTTTTTT
d_gene: -; abundance: -; j_gene: TRBJ2-7; v_gene: TRBV7-3; CDR3aa: CASSNDGYEQYF; CDR3nt: TGTGCCAGCAGTAACGACGGCTACGAGCAGTACTTC
d_gene: TRBD1; abundance: -; j_gene: TRBJ1-4; v_gene: TRBV15; CDR3aa: CATSTGGTANEKLFF; CDR3nt: TGTGCCACCAGCACAGGGGGGACGGCAAATGAAAAACTGTTTTTT
d_gene: -; abundance: -; j_gene: TRBJ1-1; v_gene: TRBV7-6; CDR3aa: CASSLGQVNMNTEAFF; CDR3nt: TGTGCCAGCAGCTTAGGACAGGTCAACATGAACACTGAAGCTTTCTTT
d_gene: -; abundance: -; j_gene: TRBJ2-1; v_gene: TRBV28; CDR3aa: CASSLNRRHEQFF; CDR3nt: TGTGCCAGCAGTTTGAACAGGAGGCATGAGCAGTTCTTC
d_gene: TRBD1; abundance: once; j_gene: TRBJ1-2; v_gene: TRBV27; CDR3aa: CASRSPGGALGGYAF; CDR3nt: TGTGCCAGCAGGTCCCCAGGGGGCGCTCTGGGGGGCTACGCCTTC